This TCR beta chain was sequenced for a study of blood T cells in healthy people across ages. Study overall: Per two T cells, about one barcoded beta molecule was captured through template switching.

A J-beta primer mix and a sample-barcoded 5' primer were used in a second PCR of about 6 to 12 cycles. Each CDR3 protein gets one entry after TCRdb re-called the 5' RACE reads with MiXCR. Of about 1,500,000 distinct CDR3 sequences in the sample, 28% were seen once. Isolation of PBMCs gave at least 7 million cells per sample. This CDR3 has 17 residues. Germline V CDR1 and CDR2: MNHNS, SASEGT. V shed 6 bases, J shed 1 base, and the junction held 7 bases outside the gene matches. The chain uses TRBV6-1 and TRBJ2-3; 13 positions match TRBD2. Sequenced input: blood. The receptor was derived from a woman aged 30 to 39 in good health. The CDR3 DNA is TGTGCCAGCAGCCGGACTAGCGGGAGTATCGGCACAGATACGCAGTATTTT. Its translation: CASSRTSGSIGTDTQYF.